The clone carrying this T cell receptor beta chain was picked up one time. No antigen is known for it. Primers for the PCR totalled 60 Vbeta and 13 Jbeta. Profiled with immunoSEQ multiplex PCR; TCRdb holds only in-frame clones, not every one. The sample has more than 140,000 clones; about three quarters are singletons. This sample was taken from a study of cytomegalovirus exposure and HLA in healthy donors. Study-level background: Among over 350 genotyped donors, approximately 80% fell in the Caucasian-associated ancestry cluster. Regarding the study as a whole: Investigators reported 164 TCR beta chains as tied to cytomegalovirus. Per a prior analysis, the majority of TCR beta V segments were productive roughly 87% or roughly 30% of the time.

The specimen sequenced was PBMCs. This clonotype originated in a male donor in good health and CMV-seronegative.

CDR3 amino acids: CASSAGPQGNRYEQYF. CDR3 coding DNA: TGTGCCAGTAGTGCCGGCCCACAGGGGAATCGCTACGAGCAGTACTTC. The rearrangement joins TRBV19 to TRBJ2-7; the match to TRBD1 covers 7 bases. The CDR3 covers 16 residues. Germline values: CDR1 LNHDA, CDR2 SQIVND (reference sequence). The junction had 13 bases not matched to a gene; V was cut back by 5 bases and J by 3 bases.